This TCR beta chain appears in the sequencing data of a study of chemoradiotherapy in HPV16-positive cancers. Study conclusions and caveats: Candidate HPV-specific clones and E7-related TCR motifs grew in tumor during treatment.

The V gene's germline CDR1 is SNHLY and CDR2 FYNNEI. This CDR3 has 14 residues. J lost 3 bases, V lost 6 bases, and 6 bases had no gene match. Produced via immunoSEQ multiplex PCR; TCRdb's table is partial and in-frame only. This sample yields 4,000 to 5,500 clones, of which more than 85% are seen a single time; 3.1% belongs to the top ten. Turning to this clone: The antigen is unknown.

The clonotype comes from a human donor with HPV-associated anogenital cancer. Sample: tumor tissue, taken from a patient who underwent chemoradiotherapy. This chain uses TRBV2 with TRBJ1-2; 8 nucleotides match TRBD1. The CDR3 reads CASSQDREDYGYTF. CDR3 nucleotide sequence: TGTGCCAGCAGCCAGGACAGGGAGGACTATGGCTACACCTTC.